A single sample gave rise to the 18 T cell receptor beta chains below, sequenced in a study of neurological immune-mediated disorders. TCRdb re-analysed the 5' RACE reads in MiXCR, keeping a single row per CDR3 protein. The sample includes fewer than 85,000 distinct CDR3 sequences, roughly 4.8% of them seen just once. Material: PBMCs. The receptors shown here come from a woman between 70 and 85 years old with multiple sclerosis.

This clonotype was picked up many times. The chain carries TRBV20-1 and TRBJ2-1; 7 bases fit TRBD2. The CDR3 runs to 14 residues. V was clipped by 4 bases and J by 7 bases; unmatched bases: 10. Per germline, CDR1 DFQATT and CDR2 SNEGSKA (reference sequence). CDR3 residues: CSAIGGRSMNEQFF. The CDR3 nucleotides are TGCAGTGCTATAGGCGGGAGAAGCATGAATGAGCAGTTCTTC.

This clonotype has more than one count but fewer than ten. CDR3 amino acids: CASSLGVGGERSRTDTQYF. The DNA of the CDR3 is TGTGCCAGCAGCCTGGGGGTGGGGGGCGAACGCTCGCGCACAGATACGCAGTATTTT. The rearrangement uses TRBV7-2 and TRBJ2-3; the D gene could be TRBD1 or TRBD2 (6 bases each). Trimming took 5 bases from V and 1 from J, leaving 25 bases between them. The CDR3 length is 19 residues. Germline CDR1 is SGHTA and CDR2 is FQGNSA.

This clonotype was detected ten times or more. The chain uses TRBV27 and TRBJ2-7; 11 bases match TRBD2. The germline V gene has CDR1 MNHEY and CDR2 SMNVEV (reference sequence). The CDR3 runs 13 residues. The V segment lost 6 bases and the J segment 3 bases; nucleotides outside the gene matches: 1. CDR3 loop: CASRTSGIYEQYF. The DNA for the CDR3 is TGTGCCAGCAGGACTAGCGGGATCTACGAGCAGTACTTC.

This clonotype was seen at least ten times. This chain connects TRBV12-3 or TRBV12-4 to TRBJ1-2; D not certain. The ends were cut back, 6 bases at V and 0 bases at J, with 5 bases in the middle. The CDR3 runs to 12 residues. The DNA of the CDR3 is TGTGCCAGCAGGAAGTCTAACTATGGCTACACCTTC. The encoded protein is CASRKSNYGYTF.

This clonotype was seen repeatedly, ten times or more. The rearrangement uses TRBV4-2 and TRBJ1-1; D possibly corresponds to TRBD1 (6 bases). Germline CDR1 and CDR2: LGHNA and YNFKEQ. V lost 0 bases, J lost 0 bases, and 8 bases lay in between. The CDR3 totals 15 residues. The chain's CDR3 is CASSQDGDMNTEAFF. The CDR3 DNA is TGTGCCAGCAGCCAAGACGGGGACATGAACACTGAAGCTTTCTTT.

Remarks on this clonotype: Germline and junction disagree at one end, which may indicate a read error. The chain recombines TRBV6-6 with TRBJ1-5, with no clear D. Germline V gene lookup returns CDR1 MNHNY and CDR2 SVGAGI (reference sequence). This CDR3 has 11 amino acids. In DNA, the CDR3 is TGTGCCAGCAGCCAAAATAAGACCCAGAATTTT. Translated, it gives CASSQNKTQNF.

This clonotype appeared many times. The chain uses TRBV27 and TRBJ2-2; 13 bases line up with TRBD2. J lost 8 bases, V lost 3 bases, and 3 bases had no gene match. Germline V gene data show CDR1 as MNHEY and CDR2 as SMNVEV (reference sequence). This CDR3 has 15 amino acids. In nucleotides, the CDR3 is TGTGCCAGCAGTTTGGGGACTAGCGGGACTGGGGAGCTGTTTTTT. Encoded protein: CASSLGTSGTGELFF.

This clonotype came up many times. The V and J genes are TRBV4-1 and TRBJ2-1; no clear D gene. Germline CDR1 and CDR2: MGHRA and YSYEKL. This CDR3 has 16 amino acids. V was clipped by 4 bases and J by 4 bases, with 17 bases between them. The CDR3 bases are TGCGCCAGCAGCCTGGGCCCCCTTGGACCTTACAATGAGCAGTTCTTC. Residues: CASSLGPLGPYNEQFF.

This clonotype was counted many times. The chain links TRBV7-2 to TRBJ1-4; unclear D gene. The V and J ends lost 3 bases and 7 bases respectively, with 15 bases between them. Germline loops: CDR1 SGHTA, CDR2 FQGNSA. The CDR3 is made up of 15 amino acids. The CDR3 reads CASSFEFGGVEKLFF. The CDR3 DNA is TGTGCCAGCAGCTTTGAGTTTGGTGGGGTTGAAAAACTGTTTTTT.

As to this clonotype: Since a much larger clone is just one base distant, this may be a read error. The chain carries TRBV2 and TRBJ2-7; 7 bases map to TRBD2. V lost 8 bases and J lost 6; bases outside the gene matches: 13. The CDR3 loop spans 14 amino acids. The germline gives CDR1 SNHLY, CDR2 FYNNEI. For the CDR3, the DNA is TGTGCCAGCGGAACCAGCGGGGACCCCCCCGAGCAGTACTTC. Translated: CASGTSGDPPEQYF.

This clonotype was counted many times. The V call is TRBV7-8, the J call TRBJ2-7; possible D gene TRBD1, 6 bases. Trimming removed 4 bases from V and 6 bases from J, with 16 bases in between. CDR1 SGHVS and CDR2 FQNEAQ come from the germline V gene. The CDR3 has 14 residues. The CDR3 DNA reads TGTGCCAGCAGCTCAGGGGCCGTAAATGGCGAGCAGTACTTC. Protein product: CASSSGAVNGEQYF. Variable domain in full (rest from reference TRBV7-8 and TRBJ2-7): GAGVSQSPRYKVAKRGQDVALRCDPISGHVSLFWYQQALGQGPEFLTYFQNEAQLDKSGLPSDRFFAERPEGSVSTLKIQRTQQEDSAVYLCASSSGAVNGEQYFGPGTRLTVT.

This clonotype was seen many times. The J gene is TRBJ2-3, the V gene TRBV24-1, with 15 bases lining up with TRBD2. Looked up from germline, CDR1 is KGHDR and CDR2 is SFDVKD. The CDR3 is 16 residues long. After removal of 4 bases from V and 4 bases from J, the junction contained 2 bases not matched to a gene. The CDR3 here is CATSEGLAGGPDTQYF. The CDR3 bases are TGTGCCACCAGTGAGGGACTAGCGGGAGGACCAGATACGCAGTATTTT.

This clonotype was seen at least ten times. The chain links TRBV6-2 or TRBV6-3 to TRBJ1-3; D ambiguous. V was shortened by 5 bases and J by 0 bases, with 14 bases between the two germline ends. Germline V gene lookup returns CDR1 MNHEY and CDR2 SVGEGT. This CDR3 spans 16 amino acids. As DNA, the CDR3 is TGTGCCAGCAGTCCCCAAGGCACGAGCTCTGGAAACACCATATATTTT. It encodes CASSPQGTSSGNTIYF.

In this sample, this clonotype turned up many times. J is TRBJ2-2 and V is TRBV7-2, with unresolved D. Trimming left V 0 bases short and J 2 bases short, with 7 bases between. Germline CDR1 is SGHTA and CDR2 is FQGNSA. This CDR3 has 15 amino acids. The CDR3 protein is CASSLAQLNTGELFF. The CDR3 nucleotides read TGTGCCAGCAGCTTAGCACAGCTAAACACCGGGGAGCTGTTTTTT. The whole variable domain, remainder taken from reference TRBV7-2 and TRBJ2-2, is GAGVSQSPSNKVTEKGKDVELRCDPISGHTALYWYRQSLGQGLEFLIYFQGNSAPDKSGLPSDRFSAERTGGSVSTLTIQRTQQEDSAVYLCASSLAQLNTGELFFGEGSRLTVL.

This clonotype was seen repeatedly, ten times or more. The gene calls are TRBV15 and TRBJ1-1; 9 bases agree with TRBD1. Germline values: CDR1 LNHNV, CDR2 YYDKDF (reference sequence). The CDR3 consists of 15 residues. V was clipped by 1 base and J by 1 base; unmatched bases: 1. The CDR3 DNA reads TGTGCCACCAGCAGAGCACAGGGGGCGAACACTGAAGCTTTCTTT. Protein sequence: CATSRAQGANTEAFF.

Many counts were recorded for this clonotype. The genes are TRBV7-9 and TRBJ1-1; a possible D gene is TRBD1 (6 bases). The germline V and J ends were trimmed by 2 bases and 4 bases, with 11 bases remaining between them. CDR3 length equals 14 residues. CDR1 is SEHNR and CDR2 is FQNEAQ in the germline V gene (reference sequence). This chain's CDR3 is CASSLTGASTEAFF. In DNA, the CDR3 is TGTGCCAGCAGCTTAACGGGGGCGAGCACTGAAGCTTTCTTT.

This clonotype was observed many times. The chain employs TRBV4-1 and TRBJ2-1, with TRBD1 matching over 7 bases. The CDR3 spans 16 residues. Germline CDR1 MGHRA, CDR2 YSYEKL. Trimming took 3 bases from V and 7 from J; bases not matched to a gene: 12. The CDR3 bases are TGCGCCAGCAGCCATACTGAGACAGGGATATTTAATGAGCAGTTCTTC. Its protein product is CASSHTETGIFNEQFF.

V and J are TRBV30 and TRBJ2-7; D is undetermined. Trimming stripped 3 bases from V and 8 bases from J, with 14 bases between. The CDR3 contains 12 residues. CDR1 and CDR2 from the germline V gene are GTSNPN and SVGIG (reference sequence). CDR3 bases: TGTGCCTGGAGCGTGAGAGGTCCCCAGCAGTACTTC. Its translation is CAWSVRGPQQYF.